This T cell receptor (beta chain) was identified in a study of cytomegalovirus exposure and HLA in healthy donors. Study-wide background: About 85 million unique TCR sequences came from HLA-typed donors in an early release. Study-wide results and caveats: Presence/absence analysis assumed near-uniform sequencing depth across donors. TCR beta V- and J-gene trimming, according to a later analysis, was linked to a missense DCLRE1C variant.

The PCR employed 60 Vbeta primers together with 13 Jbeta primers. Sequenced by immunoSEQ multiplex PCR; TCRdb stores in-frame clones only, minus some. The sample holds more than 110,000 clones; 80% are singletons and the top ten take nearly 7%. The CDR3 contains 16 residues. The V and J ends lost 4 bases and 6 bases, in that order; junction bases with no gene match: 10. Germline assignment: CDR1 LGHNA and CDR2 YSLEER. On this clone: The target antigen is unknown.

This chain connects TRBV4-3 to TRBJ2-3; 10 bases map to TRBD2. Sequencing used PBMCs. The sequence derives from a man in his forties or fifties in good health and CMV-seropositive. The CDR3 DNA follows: TGCGCCAGCAGCCGAGGAATGACTAGCGGGCGGGATACGCAGTATTTT. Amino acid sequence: CASSRGMTSGRDTQYF.